Following are 26 T cell receptor beta chains from one sample sequenced in a study of neoadjuvant anti-PD-1 for oral cavity cancer listed by TCRdb under 2021. What this sample's time point label stands for: before neoadjuvant nivolumab. The library was built by means of the immunoSEQ multiplex PCR assay. What TCRdb holds here is the immuneACCESS table cut down to in-frame rearrangements. Part of the clones is not present; checked against another copy, under half of the missing clones reflect an unresolved V gene, and the others are unexplained. This sample is represented by around 7,000 clones; about half of them were singletons. Jointly, the top ten make up 10% to 12% of the sample. Source: tumor tissue, taken before nivolumab (anti-PD-1) treatment. All receptors come from a person between 40 and 85 years old with oral cavity squamous cell carcinoma.

A single count supports this clone. The chain couples TRBV6-6 to TRBJ2-1, with 11 bases identical to TRBD1. The CDR3 loop spans 16 amino acids. The V segment lost 6 bases and the J segment 8 bases; nucleotides outside the gene matches: 12. Per the germline V gene, CDR1 is MNHNY and CDR2 is SVGAGI (reference sequence). CDR3 protein: CASSLRTDRGPDEQFF. DNA for the CDR3: TGTGCCAGCAGCTTACGTACGGACAGGGGGCCAGATGAGCAGTTCTTC.

The CDR3 sequence is CASSEGKGRGSQPQHF. CDR3 in DNA: TGCGCCAGCAGTGAGGGAAAAGGCAGGGGAAGTCAGCCCCAGCATTTT. The V and J genes are TRBV10-2 and TRBJ1-5, with a weak D call TRBD1 (6 bases). Between the trimmed V and J ends, which lost 2 bases and 6 bases, there was a span of 17 bases. The CDR3 runs to 16 residues. Germline V lookup: CDR1 WSHSY, CDR2 SAAADI.

The chain is built from TRBV18 and TRBJ1-1, with D unresolved. Germline V gene sequence: CDR1 KGHSH, CDR2 LQKENI. Trimming stripped 1 base from V and 6 bases from J, with 12 bases between. The CDR3 covers 14 residues. This CDR3 is CASSPQVLVAEAFF. In nucleotides, the CDR3 is TGTGCCAGCTCACCACAGGTGCTTGTGGCTGAAGCTTTCTTT.

The CDR3, as DNA: TGTGCCAGCAGCGATGGTGGGGGGCGACTGGGAGATACGCAGTATTTT. It yields the protein CASSDGGGRLGDTQYF. The chain joins TRBV9 to TRBJ2-3; D possibly uses TRBD1 or TRBD2 (6 bases each). The ends were cut back, 3 bases at V and 5 bases at J, with 19 bases in the middle. The CDR3 contains 16 residues. Per the germline V gene, CDR1 is SGDLS and CDR2 is YYNGEE.

This clone was observed once. The chain has TRBV30 and TRBJ2-7; TRBD1 is a possible D gene (6 bases). Germline CDR1 is GTSNPN and CDR2 is SVGIG (reference sequence). V lost 4 bases to trimming and J lost 1 base, with 14 bases between them. There are 14 residues in the CDR3. In DNA form, the CDR3 reads TGTGCCTGGAAAAGGGACACAGGATCCTACGAGCAGTACTTC. This gives the protein CAWKRDTGSYEQYF. Full variable domain (remainder filled in from reference TRBV30 and TRBJ2-7): SQTIHQWPATLVQPVGSPLSLECTVEGTSNPNLYWYRQAAGRGLQLLFYSVGIGQISSEVPQNLSASRPQDRQFILSSKKLLLSDSGFYLCAWKRDTGSYEQYFGPGTRLTVT.

The chain uses TRBV19 and TRBJ1-5; no reliable D call. The CDR3 has 15 amino acids. Trimming stripped 6 bases from V and 5 bases from J, with 17 bases between. Germline V CDR1 and CDR2: LNHDA, SQIVND (reference sequence). DNA of the CDR3: TGTGCCAGTAGCCGGCAAGTAGGGTTCTATCAGCCCCAGCATTTT. Its translation is CASSRQVGFYQPQHF.

The rearrangement links TRBV6-6 to TRBJ2-7; the D is unclear. CDR3 length: 13 residues. Germline V gene sequence: CDR1 MNHNY, CDR2 SVGAGI (reference sequence). V was pared by 8 bases and J by 2 bases, with 13 bases between. The chain's CDR3 is CASLQGSPYEQYF. The CDR3 DNA reads TGTGCCAGCCTACAAGGATCGCCCTACGAGCAGTACTTC.

This clone was observed a handful of times. The CDR3 bases are TGTGCCAGCAGCACCCTGGAACGGGGGGGAGAGACCCAGTACTTC. Its translation: CASSTLERGGETQYF. The genes are TRBV11-2 and TRBJ2-5; TRBD2 matches at 8 bases. V trimming: 5 bases; J trimming: 4 bases; junction bases outside the gene matches: 9. Germline V gene data show CDR1 as SGHAT and CDR2 as FQNNGV. The CDR3 has 15 amino acids. Looking up the rest from reference TRBV11-2 and TRBJ2-5 gives the full variable domain: EAGVAQSPRYKIIEKRQSVAFWCNPISGHATLYWYQQILGQGPKLLIQFQNNGVVDDSQLPKDRFSAERLKGVDSTLKIQPAKLEDSAVYLCASSTLERGGETQYFGPGTRLLVL.

This sequence joins TRBV6-5 and TRBJ2-3; a weak D match, TRBD1 (5 bases). Trimming took 2 bases from V and 10 from J, leaving 16 bases between them. The CDR3 is 14 residues long. Germline CDR1 is MNHEY and CDR2 is SVGAGI. The CDR3 nucleotides are TGTGCCAGCAGTTACAGGCAGGGCCAGCTGGCGCAGTATTTT. Translation gives CASSYRQGQLAQYF.

A few counts support this clone. The chain couples TRBV28 to TRBJ1-4, with D unresolved. Trimming shortened V by 6 bases and J by 2 bases, and 1 base separated the two germline ends. CDR1 is MDHEN, CDR2 SYDVKM, per germline. The CDR3 has 11 residues. CDR3 sequence reads: CASRTNEKLFF. As DNA, the CDR3 is TGTGCCAGCAGGACTAATGAAAAACTGTTTTTT.

This sequence joins TRBV5-6 and TRBJ1-2; D not certain. Trimming left V 0 bases short and J 1 base short, with 10 bases between. Germline-derived CDR1 and CDR2 are SGHDT and YYEEEE. The CDR3 spans 15 residues. The CDR3 loop is CASSLEVGSNYGYTF. For the CDR3, the DNA is TGTGCCAGCAGCTTGGAGGTCGGCAGTAACTATGGCTACACCTTC.

This clone was found a few times. The chain uses TRBV19 and TRBJ1-2; D remains ambiguous. Trimming stripped 5 bases from V and 2 bases from J, with 15 bases between. CDR3 length: 15 amino acids. Germline values: CDR1 LNHDA, CDR2 SQIVND (reference sequence). The DNA for the CDR3 is TGTGCCAGTAGTCCCTTTAACGGCGACAACTATGGCTACACCTTC. Its protein is CASSPFNGDNYGYTF.

The J gene is TRBJ2-3, the V gene TRBV27, with a tentative D call TRBD2 (6 bases). CDR1 and CDR2 from the germline V gene are MNHEY and SMNVEV (reference sequence). CDR3 length: 15 residues. The ends were cut back, 8 bases at V and 0 bases at J, with 15 bases in the middle. The CDR3 region is CASGSRESSTDTQYF. CDR3 nucleotides: TGTGCCAGCGGATCACGGGAGTCGAGCACAGATACGCAGTATTTT.

This clone counts as medium-sized (0.01 to 0.1%). The V gene is TRBV11-1, the J gene TRBJ1-1; no clear D. The CDR3 runs to 13 residues. CDR1 and CDR2 from the germline V gene are SGHAT and FQDESV (reference sequence). V shed 4 bases and J shed 6 bases, with 12 bases lying between them. As DNA, the CDR3 is TGTGCCAGCAGCTCCCGGGTGAATGCTGAAGCTTTCTTT. Protein product: CASSSRVNAEAFF.

The chain couples TRBV6-6 to TRBJ1-1; tentative D call: TRBD1 (6 bases). The CDR3 consists of 14 residues. Germline CDR1 reads MNHNY; CDR2 reads SVGAGI (reference sequence). V lost 6 bases and J lost 2, with 13 bases in between. The CDR3 spells CASRAGVVNTEAFF. CDR3 coding DNA: TGTGCCAGCAGGGCAGGGGTAGTTAACACTGAAGCTTTCTTT.

The rearrangement uses TRBV4-1 and TRBJ2-2; 10 bases line up with TRBD2. The CDR3 has 19 amino acids. The germline CDR1 and CDR2 sequences are MGHRA and YSYEKL. V lost 5 bases, J lost 0 bases, and 12 bases stayed unmatched. CDR3: CASSGTSGRALANTGELFF. The CDR3 coding sequence is TGCGCCAGCAGCGGAACGAGCGGGAGGGCCCTCGCGAACACCGGGGAGCTGTTTTTT.

In DNA form, the CDR3 reads TGTGCCAGTAGTATTAATTGGGTAGCGGGAGATAGCACAGATACGCAGTATTTT. Protein product: CASSINWVAGDSTDTQYF. V usage is TRBV19 and J usage is TRBJ2-3; 9 nucleotides align to TRBD2. Trimming cost V 3 bases and J 0 bases; bases outside gene matches: 10. Per the germline V gene, CDR1 is LNHDA and CDR2 is SQIVND (reference sequence). The length of the CDR3 is 18 residues.

The V and J genes are TRBV29-1 and TRBJ2-1; D not resolved. The germline V gene encodes CDR1 SQVTM and CDR2 ANQGSEA. V lost 0 bases and J 0 bases, leaving 12 bases between the germline ends. The CDR3 totals 16 residues. CDR3 loop: CSVEDPSRRSYNEQFF. The CDR3 DNA reads as TGCAGCGTTGAAGACCCCTCGCGGCGCTCCTACAATGAGCAGTTCTTC.

This clone was found once. The CDR3 spells CTTGGQGVGTEAFF. The CDR3 DNA sequence: TGTACCACGGGGGGACAGGGGGTAGGCACTGAAGCTTTCTTT. The chain combines TRBV6-1 with TRBJ1-1, with 11 bases aligning to TRBD1. This CDR3 contains 14 residues. Germline V CDR1 and CDR2: MNHNS, SASEGT.

The gene calls are TRBV6-5 and TRBJ1-2; D unclear. V was shortened by 0 bases and J by 8 bases, with 13 bases between the two germline ends. This CDR3 has 14 amino acids. Germline V lookup: CDR1 MNHEY, CDR2 SVGAGI. CDR3 residues: CASSYSERVKGYTF. The CDR3 DNA reads as TGTGCCAGCAGTTACTCGGAGAGGGTTAAAGGCTACACCTTC.

This clone was observed a few times. This chain connects TRBV5-1 to TRBJ2-5, with D tentatively TRBD2 (6 bases). Germline CDR1 SGHRS, CDR2 YFSETQ. V lost 1 base and J 5 bases, leaving 12 bases between the germline ends. The CDR3 contains 14 residues. The CDR3 is CASSLTSPKETQYF. CDR3 DNA sequence: TGCGCCAGCAGCTTGACTAGCCCTAAGGAGACCCAGTACTTC.

The chain has TRBV7-9 and TRBJ2-7, with unresolved D. Trimming stripped 5 bases from V and 6 bases from J, with 14 bases between. From germline, CDR1 is SEHNR and CDR2 FQNEAQ (reference sequence). The CDR3 is 13 residues long. The CDR3 bases are TGTGCCAGCAGCATTATGAGAATGGGCGAGCAGTACTTC. Translation: CASSIMRMGEQYF.

The chain employs TRBV5-1 and TRBJ1-1; D is perhaps TRBD1 (5 bases). The V and J ends lost 2 bases and 3 bases respectively, with 5 bases between them. CDR3 length equals 12 residues. Germline loops: CDR1 SGHRS, CDR2 YFSETQ. The CDR3 is CASSLGDTEAFF. The CDR3 coding sequence is TGCGCCAGCAGCTTAGGGGACACTGAAGCTTTCTTT.

The chain employs TRBV20-1 and TRBJ2-7; no definite D call. Germline V gene data show CDR1 as DFQATT and CDR2 as SNEGSKA (reference sequence). Trimming left V 0 bases short and J 4 bases short, with 1 base between. The CDR3 is 10 residues long. CDR3: CSAREYEQYF. Written as DNA, the CDR3 is TGCAGTGCTAGAGAGTACGAGCAGTACTTC.

This rearrangement joins TRBV7-9 to TRBJ2-1, with TRBD2 matching over 11 bases. The germline V gene encodes CDR1 SEHNR and CDR2 FQNEAQ (reference sequence). V was clipped by 6 bases and J by 8 bases; unmatched bases: 12. The CDR3 is 16 amino acids. CDR3 sequence (DNA): TGTGCCAGCAGTTCTATTCTAGCGGGAGGAATGGATGAGCAGTTCTTC. Its translation: CASSSILAGGMDEQFF.

The rearrangement links TRBV10-2 to TRBJ2-3; 8 bases line up with TRBD1. The CDR3 has 15 residues. Per germline, CDR1 WSHSY and CDR2 SAAADI. Trimming took 0 bases from V and 2 from J; bases not matched to a gene: 1. The CDR3 DNA sequence: TGCGCCAGCAGTGAGTCGACAGGGGACACAGATACGCAGTATTTT. This translates into CASSESTGDTDTQYF.